The 5 T cell receptor beta chains listed next were all sequenced from one sample in a study of technical replicates of blood from several donors. TCRdb's copy holds only in-frame clones and misses some; the assay was immunoSEQ multiplex PCR. The sample shows 90,000 or so clones, 95% of them seen only once. The sequenced sample consisted of T cells isolated from PBMCs. Receptors originate from a human donor in good health.

The rearrangement uses TRBV13 and TRBJ1-2; 7 nucleotides align to TRBD1. CDR1 and CDR2 from the germline V gene are PRHDT and FYEKMQ (reference sequence). The CDR3 covers 16 residues. With V trimmed by 0 bases and J by 6 bases, 10 bases remained unmatched. CDR3 nucleotide sequence: TGTGCCAGCAGCTTAGGAGGTCAGGGGGGATATAATGGCTACACCTTC. Its protein product is CASSLGGQGGYNGYTF.

This clone appeared once. J is TRBJ1-5 and V is TRBV5-6, with 8 nucleotides matching TRBD1. V was clipped by 4 bases and J by 1 base; unmatched bases: 1. The CDR3 consists of 14 residues. Germline-derived CDR1 and CDR2 are SGHDT and YYEEEE. The CDR3 DNA reads as TGTGCCAGCAGCCACAGGGGGAGCAATCAGCCCCAGCATTTT. Its protein product is CASSHRGSNQPQHF.

The chain employs TRBV7-2 and TRBJ2-1; 14 bases map to TRBD2. This CDR3 contains 15 residues. In germline, CDR1 is SGHTA, CDR2 FQGNSA. V trimming: 5 bases; J trimming: 7 bases; junction bases outside the gene matches: 4. This CDR3 reads CASSQGLAGVNEQFF. For the CDR3, the DNA is TGTGCCAGCAGCCAGGGACTAGCGGGAGTGAATGAGCAGTTCTTC. Looking up the rest from reference TRBV7-2 and TRBJ2-1 gives the full variable domain: GAGVSQSPSNKVTEKGKDVELRCDPISGHTALYWYRQSLGQGLEFLIYFQGNSAPDKSGLPSDRFSAERTGGSVSTLTIQRTQQEDSAVYLCASSQGLAGVNEQFFGPGTRLTVL.

The CDR3 nucleotides read TGTGCCAGCAGCTCACATGGGAACACTGAAGCTTTCTTT. Translated: CASSSHGNTEAFF. V gene TRBV11-3 combines with J gene TRBJ1-1; D is undetermined. V gave up 4 bases and J gave up 1 base, with 7 bases separating them. The CDR3 is 13 residues long. CDR1 is SGHNT, CDR2 YENEEA, per germline.

The chain uses TRBV5-4 and TRBJ2-2, with 7 bases matching TRBD2. This CDR3 spans 16 amino acids. Germline lookup yields CDR1 SGHNT and CDR2 YYREEE (reference sequence). V was pared by 2 bases and J by 3 bases, with 7 bases of the junction left unmatched. The CDR3 bases are TGTGCCAGCAGCTTCGCGGGGGAGGCGGACACCGGGGAGCTGTTTTTT. Translated, it gives CASSFAGEADTGELFF.